Given below is one T cell receptor beta chain in context. Per the germline V gene, CDR1 is MNHEY and CDR2 is SVGAGI. The CDR3 is made up of 14 amino acids. Trimming removed 4 bases from V and 6 bases from J; junction bases left unmatched: 5. This entry is derived from a study of blood T cell repertoires in COVID-19. As for the study in general: The origin of the acute and convalescent COVID-19 samples was the United States, Italy and Spain. T cells, B-cell-depleted T cells, or PBMCs provided the cDNA or gDNA that served as material.

Authors' methods: Quantification of nucleated cells was approximated via reference gene primer amplification. The repertoire was sequenced with immunoSEQ multiplex PCR; TCRdb's copy has only in-frame clones and lacks some. V and J calls and clone size come straight from that table; D and trimming were deduced from the DNA. The sample has over 150,000 clones; about 80% are singletons. Researchers sorted participants into cohorts using their self-reported clinical history. The sequence was obtained from a man aged 35-49 years who had recovered from COVID-19. The sequencing sample was made of PBMCs or T cells enriched from blood (not recorded which). This chain uses TRBV6-5 with TRBJ2-3, with 9 bases fitting TRBD1. The CDR3 region is CASSSGQGLDTQYF. Here the CDR3 DNA reads TGTGCCAGCAGTTCGGGACAGGGATTGGATACGCAGTATTTT.